One TCR beta chain is described in this entry. The source of the sample is a study of blood T cell repertoires in COVID-19. For the study at large: The study drew acute and convalescent COVID-19 samples from the United States, Italy and Spain. PBMCs, B-cell-depleted T cells, or T cells provided the cDNA or gDNA that made up the material.

Methods used by the authors: Amplification with reference gene primers provided the estimates of nucleated cell counts. Only in-frame clones appear in the TCRdb table, and some are missing; sequencing was by immunoSEQ multiplex PCR. V, J and clone size reflect that table, while D and trimming were determined from the DNA. Of some 200,000 clones in the sample, 70% to 90% are singletons; the top ten hold approximately 11%. The CDR3 covers 14 residues. Unmatched junction bases numbered 5, after V lost 7 bases and J lost 0 bases. Germline values: CDR1 MNHNY, CDR2 SVGAGI (reference sequence). In Seattle, patients joined the study during active infection and were tracked longitudinally.

The chain joins TRBV6-6 to TRBJ2-7; 8 bases agree with TRBD2. Sample: peripheral blood. The receptor comes from a woman aged 55-69 years with COVID-19, enrolled during active disease. CDR3 DNA: TGTGCCAGCAAAAGCGGGAGTAGCTCCTACGAGCAGTACTTC. Translation gives CASKSGSSSYEQYF.